The 6 T cell receptor beta chains below all came from one sample that was sequenced in a study of blood T cell repertoires in COVID-19. The method was immunoSEQ multiplex PCR; TCRdb's version includes in-frame clones alone and lacks a portion of them. The sample includes some 200,000 clones, around 86% seen only once; the top ten take 3% to 4%. The sample was peripheral blood. These receptor sequences come from a man in his 70s with acute or convalescent COVID-19.

This clone was seen just once. The DNA for the CDR3 is TGTGCCAGCAGTCCGACCAAGGGGGTCAGTGGCTACACCTTC. Its translation: CASSPTKGVSGYTF. The rearrangement joins TRBV7-2 to TRBJ1-2; perhaps TRBD1 as D (6 bases). Germline V CDR1 and CDR2: SGHTA, FQGNSA. CDR3 length equals 14 residues. The ends were cut back, 6 bases at V and 7 bases at J, with 18 bases in the middle.

The chain carries TRBV7-2 and TRBJ2-7, with 9 bases that match TRBD2. The V gene end was trimmed by 2 bases and the J gene end by 7 bases; junction bases not matched to a gene: 12. Germline V gene data show CDR1 as SGHTA and CDR2 as FQGNSA. The CDR3 is made up of 16 amino acids. The CDR3 reads CASSLKWGSGGGEQYF. The CDR3, as DNA: TGTGCCAGCAGCTTAAAGTGGGGTAGCGGGGGTGGTGAGCAGTACTTC.

Here the CDR3 reads CSASPGGTYGYTF. CDR3 DNA: TGCAGTGCTAGTCCGGGAGGGACCTATGGCTACACCTTC. This chain uses TRBV20-1 with TRBJ1-2; perhaps TRBD1 as D (5 bases). V was clipped by 3 bases and J by 4 bases, with 12 bases between them. The length of the CDR3 is 13 residues. Germline CDR1 reads DFQATT; CDR2 reads SNEGSKA (reference sequence).

Here the CDR3 reads CASSLEGGTSSYNSPLHF. The DNA for the CDR3 is TGCGCCAGCAGCTTAGAGGGCGGGACGAGCTCCTATAATTCACCCCTCCACTTT. This chain connects TRBV5-1 to TRBJ1-6, with a tentative D call TRBD1 (5 bases). The CDR3 runs to 18 residues. CDR1 and CDR2 (germline): SGHRS, YFSETQ. Trimming stripped 2 bases from V and 0 bases from J, with 15 bases between. The full variable domain, its missing parts supplied by reference TRBV5-1 and TRBJ1-6, is KAGVTQTPRYLIKTRGQQVTLSCSPISGHRSVSWYQQTPGQGLQFLFEYFSETQRNKGNFPGRFSGRQFSNSRSEMNVSTLELGDSALYLCASSLEGGTSSYNSPLHFGNGTRLTVT.

The chain couples TRBV5-6 to TRBJ1-2; tentative D call: TRBD1 (5 bases). The V gene's germline CDR1 is SGHDT and CDR2 YYEEEE. V was pared by 1 base and J by 4 bases, with 8 bases between. The CDR3 has 13 residues. The CDR3 sequence is CASSLSDTYGYTF. The CDR3 bases are TGTGCCAGCAGCTTGTCGGACACCTATGGCTACACCTTC.

The chain carries TRBV19 and TRBJ2-7; D is perhaps TRBD2 (6 bases). From germline, CDR1 is LNHDA and CDR2 SQIVND (reference sequence). The V end lost 10 bases, the J end lost 1 base, and 11 bases lay between the germline ends. The CDR3 consists of 12 residues. The CDR3 DNA reads as TGTGCCACCCCACGGGGGTCCTACGAGCAGTACTTC. Translating it yields CATPRGSYEQYF.